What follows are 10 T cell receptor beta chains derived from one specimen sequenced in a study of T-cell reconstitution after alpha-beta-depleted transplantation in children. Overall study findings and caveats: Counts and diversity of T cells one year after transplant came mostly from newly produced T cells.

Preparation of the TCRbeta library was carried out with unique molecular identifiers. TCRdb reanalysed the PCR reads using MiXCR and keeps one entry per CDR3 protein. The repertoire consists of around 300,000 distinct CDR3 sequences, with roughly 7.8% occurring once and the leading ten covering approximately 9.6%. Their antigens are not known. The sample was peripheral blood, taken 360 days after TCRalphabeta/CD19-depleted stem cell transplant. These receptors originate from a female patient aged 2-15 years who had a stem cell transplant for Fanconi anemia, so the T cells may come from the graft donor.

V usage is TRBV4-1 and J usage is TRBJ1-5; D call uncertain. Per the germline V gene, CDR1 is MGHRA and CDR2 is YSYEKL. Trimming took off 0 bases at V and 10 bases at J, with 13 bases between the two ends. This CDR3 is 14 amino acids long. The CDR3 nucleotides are TGCGCCAGCAGCCAAGAAGCTACCCCTCATCCCCAGCATTTT. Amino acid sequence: CASSQEATPHPQHF.

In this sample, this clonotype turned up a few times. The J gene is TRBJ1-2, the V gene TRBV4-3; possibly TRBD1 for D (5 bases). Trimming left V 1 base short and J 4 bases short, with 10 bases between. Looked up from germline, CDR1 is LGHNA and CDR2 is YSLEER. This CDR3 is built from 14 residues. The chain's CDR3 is CASSQVGAAYGYTF. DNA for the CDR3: TGCGCCAGCAGCCAAGTCGGGGCAGCCTATGGCTACACCTTC.

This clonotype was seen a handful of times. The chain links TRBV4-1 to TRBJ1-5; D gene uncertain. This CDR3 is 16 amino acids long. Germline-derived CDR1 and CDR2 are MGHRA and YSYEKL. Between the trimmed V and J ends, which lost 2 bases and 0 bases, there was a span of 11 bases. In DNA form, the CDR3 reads TGCGCCAGCAGCCAAATCATGAGTTATAGCAATCAGCCCCAGCATTTT. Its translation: CASSQIMSYSNQPQHF.

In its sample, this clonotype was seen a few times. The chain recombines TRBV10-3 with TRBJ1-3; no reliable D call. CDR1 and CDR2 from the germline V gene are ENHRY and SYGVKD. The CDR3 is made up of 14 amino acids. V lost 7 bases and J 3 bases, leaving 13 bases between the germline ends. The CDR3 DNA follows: TGTGCCATCACCGAAGGTACGGATGGAAACACCATATATTTT. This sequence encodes CAITEGTDGNTIYF.

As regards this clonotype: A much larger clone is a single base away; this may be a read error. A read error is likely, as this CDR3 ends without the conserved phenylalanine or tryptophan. The CDR3 DNA follows: TGCAGTGCTTCCAGTCCCAACACTGAAGCTTTCTAT. It is translated as CSASSPNTEAFY. This chain uses TRBV20-1 with TRBJ1-1; D is uncertain. The CDR3 extends over 12 amino acids. The V and J ends lost 5 bases and 2 bases respectively, with 9 bases between them. CDR1 is DFQATT, CDR2 SNEGSKA, per germline (reference sequence).

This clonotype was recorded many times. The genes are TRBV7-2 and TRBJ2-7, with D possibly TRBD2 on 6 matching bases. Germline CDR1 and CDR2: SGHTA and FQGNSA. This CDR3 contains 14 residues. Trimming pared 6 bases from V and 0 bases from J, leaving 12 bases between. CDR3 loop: CASRAGTHSYEQYF. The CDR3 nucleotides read TGTGCCAGCAGGGCCGGGACTCACTCCTACGAGCAGTACTTC.

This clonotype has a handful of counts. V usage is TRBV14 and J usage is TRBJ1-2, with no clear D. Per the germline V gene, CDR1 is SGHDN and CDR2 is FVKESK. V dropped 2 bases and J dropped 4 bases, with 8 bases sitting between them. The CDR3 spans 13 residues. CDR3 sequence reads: CASSQSHPYGYTF. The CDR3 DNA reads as TGTGCCAGCAGCCAATCTCACCCCTATGGCTACACCTTC.

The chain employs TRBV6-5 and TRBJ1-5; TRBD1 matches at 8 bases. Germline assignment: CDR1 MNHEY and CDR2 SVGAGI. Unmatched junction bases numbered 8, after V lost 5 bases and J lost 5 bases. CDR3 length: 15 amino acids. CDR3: CASSTGVDRDQPQHF. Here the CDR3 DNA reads TGTGCCAGCAGTACTGGGGTGGACAGGGATCAGCCCCAGCATTTT.

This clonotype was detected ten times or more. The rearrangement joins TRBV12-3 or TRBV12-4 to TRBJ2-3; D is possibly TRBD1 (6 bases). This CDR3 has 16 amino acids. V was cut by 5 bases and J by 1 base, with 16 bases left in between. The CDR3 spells CASSTGTPVGTDTQYF. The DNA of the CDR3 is TGTGCCAGCAGTACCGGGACACCGGTGGGCACAGATACGCAGTATTTT.

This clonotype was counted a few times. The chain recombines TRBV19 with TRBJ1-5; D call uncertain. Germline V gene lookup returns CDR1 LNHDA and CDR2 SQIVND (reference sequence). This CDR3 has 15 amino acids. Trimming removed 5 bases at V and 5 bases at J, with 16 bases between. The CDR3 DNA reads TGTGCCAGTAGTCCCCCCTTGTGGGAGGATCAGCCCCAGCATTTT. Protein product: CASSPPLWEDQPQHF.